This TCR beta chain was captured by sequencing in a study of monozygotic twins with inflammatory bowel disease. Germline V lookup: CDR1 SGHKS, CDR2 YYEKEE (reference sequence). This CDR3 region has 12 residues. TCRdb reprocessed the 5' RACE reads and keeps a single row for each CDR3 protein, giving no DNA. Reported are about 300,000 distinct CDR3 sequences; the ten largest clones contain about 5%. The material sequenced was blood. The V and J genes are TRBV5-5 and TRBJ2-7. The TCR was taken from a human donor with ulcerative colitis or Crohn's disease, or a healthy co-twin of an affected twin (not recorded which). CDR3 sequence: CASGWRTYEQYF.